This T cell receptor beta chain was sequenced in a study of T cells after yellow fever vaccination (dated by TCRdb to the late 2010s). About the investigation overall: The SMART-Seq v4 Ultra Low Input RNA kit was used to prepare libraries from fractions with low cell numbers. To follow T-cell clones before and after both primary and booster YFV17D yellow fever vaccination, bulk TCR alpha and beta repertoires underwent longitudinal sequencing. Two healthy male donors, one aged 18 to 30 and one aged 30 to 40 years, made up the cohort. Blood was drawn at multiple timepoints before and after primary and secondary immunization, with bulk PBMC replicates and cell subsets isolated.

This specimen's treatment or condition label, per the study, means: live attenuated yellow fever vaccine strain. PBMCs were isolated from peripheral blood using a standard Ficoll-Paque protocol. CD4 and CD8 T-cell fractions were isolated with Dynabeads CD4 and CD8 positive selection kits. TriZol was used to extract RNA from bulk PBMCs, CD4 and CD8 fractions, and dextramer-positive and dextramer-negative fractions. Study-level results and caveats: A small share of clonotypes was detected in both CD4 and CD8 compartments, with the overlap likely arising from convergent recombination. Most clones expanded after primary vaccination (about 96% of CD4 and over 80% of CD8) were re-detected after the booster, suggesting that broad memory maintenance occurred. FACS-sorted repertoires could contain abundant contaminating clonotypes from the bulk population, so computational filtering was required. Because the study included only a couple of donors, the extent to which the findings can be generalized is limited. Compared with the primary T-cell response, the secondary T-cell response was weaker but faster, peaking on day 5 rather than day 15.

As encoded in the germline V gene, CDR1 is MGHRA while CDR2 is YSYEKL. V trim: 1 base; J trim: 0 bases; unmatched bases: 3. Measured from the cysteine to the phenylalanine, the CDR3 is 17 residues long. Of all the DNA, just the CDR3 is kept, 51 bases in frame from base 1. On this clonotype itself: Which antigen it targets is not known. The input lacks base qualities; no much larger clone sits a single base away.

The run used an Illumina NovaSeq 6000. TCR cDNA was synthesized by 5'RACE template switching, which introduced a universal primer site and unique molecular identifiers. Priming of cDNA synthesis was performed from both the TCR alpha and TCR beta constant segments. Library amplification used two PCR steps, and the second PCR step added sample barcodes and sequencing adapters. Sequencing of libraries was performed on Illumina HiSeq 2500 (2x100 bp) or NovaSeq (2x150 bp). In the paper's pipeline: MIGEC handled demultiplexing of reads and collapsing into UMI consensus sequences, while MiXCR performed V(D)J alignment. Using edgeR on replicate PBMC samples, clonotypes were called vaccine-responding if FDR was below 0.01 and the log2 fold change was above 5 up to day 15. CD4 or CD8 identity was assigned to each bulk clonotype according to whether the clonotype was present at higher abundance in the sequenced CD4 repertoire or the sequenced CD8 repertoire. TCRdb ran its own pipeline on the public reads, namely fastp trimming at Q25 and MiXCR clone calling, and kept in-frame beta chains. Rows matching on CDR3 protein sequence are summarized as one entry with the most common DNA and genes. These V and J calls are TCRdb output, not the study's own analysis. The sample contains some 300,000 distinct CDR3 sequences, 8.7% of them found a single time. 3% to 3.5% of the sample is taken by the ten largest.

The V gene is TRBV4-1 and the J gene is TRBJ2-6; 7 junctional bases match TRBD1. The material was CD4+ T cells sorted from PBMCs, obtained 5 days after the yellow fever booster vaccination. This TCR derives from a man between 18 and 35 years old who received the YFV17D yellow fever vaccine. The CDR3 region: CASSQVTGRSGANVLTF. The DNA sequence follows: TGCGCCAGCAGCCAAGTGACAGGGCGCTCTGGGGCCAACGTCCTGACTTTC.